These 13 T cell receptor beta chains were sequenced from one sample in a study of OX40 agonist ivuxolimab in advanced cancers. Libraries were prepared by immunoSEQ multiplex PCR; TCRdb keeps only in-frame clonotypes and omits some of them. The sample has tens of thousands of clones, approximately 90% seen once. The specimen comprised CD4+ or CD8+ T cells sorted from blood, sampled in a trial of the OX40 agonist ivuxolimab. The origin of the receptors is an adult with an advanced solid tumor such as melanoma, head and neck, liver or kidney cancer.

This clone was observed a few times. This chain connects TRBV11-2 to TRBJ2-5, with 9 bases aligning to TRBD1. CDR1 and CDR2 (germline): SGHAT, FQNNGV. The CDR3 is made up of 14 amino acids. The V segment lost 4 bases and the J segment 4 bases; nucleotides outside the gene matches: 4. The CDR3 sequence is CASSSYRGLETQYF. The CDR3 bases are TGTGCCAGCAGCTCCTACAGGGGGCTAGAGACCCAGTACTTC.

This chain uses TRBV6-5 with TRBJ2-1; 12 bases are shared with TRBD2. Trimming removed 10 bases from V and 7 bases from J; junction bases left unmatched: 8. This CDR3 has 14 residues. The germline gives CDR1 MNHEY, CDR2 SVGAGI. The CDR3 reads CATRTSGKKNEQFF. For the CDR3, the DNA is TGTGCCACCAGGACTAGCGGGAAGAAAAATGAGCAGTTCTTC.

The chain joins TRBV11-1 to TRBJ1-5, with 7 bases matching TRBD1. The CDR3 is 18 amino acids. The germline V gene has CDR1 SGHAT and CDR2 FQDESV (reference sequence). The trim removed 3 bases at V and 3 bases at J, leaving 14 bases unmatched. CDR3 sequence (DNA): TGTGCCAGCAGCTTGGGGGGGACAGCCGGAGTTGACAATCAGCCCCAGCATTTT. It yields the protein CASSLGGTAGVDNQPQHF.

The rearrangement joins TRBV28 to TRBJ2-3; 9 nucleotides agree with TRBD1. Germline trimming cut 5 bases from V and 8 bases from J; bases unmatched to any gene: 11. The CDR3 totals 15 residues. Per the germline V gene, CDR1 is MDHEN and CDR2 is SYDVKM. CDR3 nucleotide sequence: TGTGCCAGCAGTAAGACAGGGGGAGGTCAGGGTACGCAGTATTTT. Protein: CASSKTGGGQGTQYF.

The chain couples TRBV9 to TRBJ2-3; either TRBD1 or TRBD2 may fit D (7 bases each). Germline assignment: CDR1 SGDLS and CDR2 YYNGEE. Trimming took 0 bases from V and 1 from J, leaving 15 bases between them. The CDR3 extends over 17 amino acids. CDR3 protein: CASSVGEGALGTDTQYF. For the CDR3, the DNA is TGTGCCAGCAGCGTAGGGGAGGGGGCGCTGGGCACAGATACGCAGTATTTT.

The chain is built from TRBV5-6 and TRBJ2-1; possibly TRBD1 for D (5 bases). Deletions cut 0 bases from V and 9 bases from J, with 13 bases between. Germline V gene sequence: CDR1 SGHDT, CDR2 YYEEEE. The CDR3 is 14 amino acids. This CDR3 reads CASSLGGRVGEQFF. CDR3 nucleotides: TGTGCCAGCAGCTTGGGTGGCAGGGTGGGTGAGCAGTTCTTC. The full variable domain, in which reference TRBV5-6 and TRBJ2-1 provide the parts outside the CDR3, is DAGVTQSPTHLIKTRGQQVTLRCSPKSGHDTVSWYQQALGQGPQFIFQYYEEEERQRGNFPDRFSGHQFPNYSSELNVNALLLGDSALYLCASSLGGRVGEQFFGPGTRLTVL.

CDR3 amino acids: CSVRGQTYEQYF. As DNA, the CDR3 is TGCAGCGTTAGGGGGCAGACCTACGAGCAGTACTTC. This rearrangement joins TRBV29-1 to TRBJ2-7; 7 bases align to TRBD1. The trim removed 5 bases at V and 2 bases at J, leaving 3 bases unmatched. The CDR3 length is 12 residues. Germline V gene sequence: CDR1 SQVTM, CDR2 ANQGSEA.

The chain has TRBV7-9 and TRBJ2-1, with TRBD2 as a possible D gene (6 bases). The germline V gene encodes CDR1 SEHNR and CDR2 FQNEAQ (reference sequence). The ends were cut back, 5 bases at V and 3 bases at J, with 20 bases in the middle. This CDR3 comprises 17 residues. CDR3 DNA sequence: TGTGCCAGCAGCCCCAGCGCGAGACTAGGCTTCTACAATGAGCAGTTCTTC. This encodes CASSPSARLGFYNEQFF.

This sequence joins TRBV6-5 and TRBJ2-1, with 7 bases lining up with TRBD2. Germline lookup yields CDR1 MNHEY and CDR2 SVGAGI. V shed 8 bases and J 9 bases; nucleotides not matched to a gene: 13. The CDR3 has 14 amino acids. This chain's CDR3 is CASVWREGETEQFF. CDR3 sequence (DNA): TGTGCCAGCGTCTGGAGGGAGGGTGAGACTGAGCAGTTCTTC.

V is TRBV9 and J is TRBJ2-7, with 8 bases aligning to TRBD2. The V segment lost 4 bases and the J segment 3 bases; nucleotides outside the gene matches: 9. The CDR3 loop spans 15 amino acids. Germline V gene lookup returns CDR1 SGDLS and CDR2 YYNGEE. CDR3 coding DNA: TGTGCCAGCAGCCCCAGACTAGCGAGGAGCTACGAGCAGTACTTC. This gives the protein CASSPRLARSYEQYF.

The rearrangement links TRBV28 to TRBJ2-1; 8 positions match TRBD2. The V segment lost 7 bases and the J segment 5 bases; nucleotides outside the gene matches: 10. The CDR3 contains 15 residues. CDR1 is MDHEN and CDR2 is SYDVKM in the germline V gene. CDR3 loop: CASTVAGPLNNEQFF. The CDR3 nucleotides are TGTGCCAGCACGGTAGCGGGACCTTTAAACAATGAGCAGTTCTTC. Full variable domain (rest looked up from reference TRBV28 and TRBJ2-1): DVKVTQSSRYLVKRTGEKVFLECVQDMDHENMFWYRQDPGLGLRLIYFSYDVKMKEKGDIPEGYSVSREKKERFSLILESASTNQTSMYLCASTVAGPLNNEQFFGPGTRLTVL.

The chain joins TRBV11-2 to TRBJ1-1, with a possible D match to TRBD1 (5 bases). The V gene lost 7 bases and the J gene lost 0 bases, with 21 bases spanning the gap. This CDR3 has 17 residues. The germline CDR1 and CDR2 sequences are SGHAT and FQNNGV. CDR3 sequence reads: CASTVFLGGSMNTEAFF. The CDR3 bases are TGTGCCAGCACCGTATTTCTTGGGGGATCCATGAACACTGAAGCTTTCTTT.

This clone was recorded only once. This chain links TRBV1 with TRBJ1-4; TRBD1 is the table's D call and was not checked against the DNA. TRBV1 is annotated as a pseudogene. The CDR3 loop spans 17 amino acids. In DNA, the CDR3 is TGCACCAGCAGCCTCCCGGGACAGGCGACGGTGGATGAAAAACTGTTTTTT. Protein product: CTSSLPGQATVDEKLFF.